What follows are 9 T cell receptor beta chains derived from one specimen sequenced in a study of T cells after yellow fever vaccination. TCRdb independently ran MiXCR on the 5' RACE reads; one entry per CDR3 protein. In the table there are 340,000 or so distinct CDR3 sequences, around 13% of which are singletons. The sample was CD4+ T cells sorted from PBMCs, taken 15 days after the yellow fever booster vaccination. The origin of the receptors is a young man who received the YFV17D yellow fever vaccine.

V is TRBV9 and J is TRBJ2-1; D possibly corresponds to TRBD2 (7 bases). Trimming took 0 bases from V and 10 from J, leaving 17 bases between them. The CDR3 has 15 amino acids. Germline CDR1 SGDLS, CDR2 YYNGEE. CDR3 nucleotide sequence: TGTGCCAGCAGCGTAGTCGGGGGGCCCCGGTCGGAGCAGTTCTTC. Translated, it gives CASSVVGGPRSEQFF.

The CDR3 region has the DNA TGTGCCAGCAGCTTGAGTGACAGGGACTACGAGCAGTACGTC. Its protein product is CASSLSDRDYEQYV. The chain combines TRBV5-6 with TRBJ2-7, with TRBD1 matching 7 bases. The CDR3 length is 14 residues. Germline V gene data show CDR1 as SGHDT and CDR2 as YYEEEE. V shed 1 base, J shed 3 bases, and the junction held 4 bases outside the gene matches.

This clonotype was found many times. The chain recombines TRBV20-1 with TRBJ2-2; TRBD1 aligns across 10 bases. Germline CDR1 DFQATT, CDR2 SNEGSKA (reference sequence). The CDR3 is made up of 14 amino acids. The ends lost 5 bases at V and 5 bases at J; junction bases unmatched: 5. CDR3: CSARTGGWTGELFF. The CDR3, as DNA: TGCAGTGCTCGGACAGGGGGTTGGACCGGGGAGCTGTTTTTT.

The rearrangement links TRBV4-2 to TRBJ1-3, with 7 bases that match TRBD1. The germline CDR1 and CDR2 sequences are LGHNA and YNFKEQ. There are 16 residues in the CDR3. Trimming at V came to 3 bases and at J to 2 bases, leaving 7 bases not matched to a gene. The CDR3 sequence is CASSQSQGGPGNTIYF. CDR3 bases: TGTGCCAGCAGCCAGAGTCAGGGGGGGCCTGGAAACACCATATATTTT.

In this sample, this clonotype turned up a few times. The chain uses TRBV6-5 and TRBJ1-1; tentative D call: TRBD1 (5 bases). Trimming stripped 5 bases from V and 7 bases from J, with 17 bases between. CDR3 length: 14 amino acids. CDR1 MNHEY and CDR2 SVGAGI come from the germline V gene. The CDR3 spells CASSTYSTADEAFF. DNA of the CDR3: TGTGCCAGCAGTACCTACTCGACAGCGGATGAAGCTTTCTTT.

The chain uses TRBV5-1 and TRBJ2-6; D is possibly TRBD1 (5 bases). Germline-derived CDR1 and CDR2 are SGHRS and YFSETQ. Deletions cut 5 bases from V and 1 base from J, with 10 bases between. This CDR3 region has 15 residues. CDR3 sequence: CASRTQGSGANVLTF. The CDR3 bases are TGCGCCAGCAGAACGCAGGGTTCTGGGGCCAACGTCCTGACTTTC.

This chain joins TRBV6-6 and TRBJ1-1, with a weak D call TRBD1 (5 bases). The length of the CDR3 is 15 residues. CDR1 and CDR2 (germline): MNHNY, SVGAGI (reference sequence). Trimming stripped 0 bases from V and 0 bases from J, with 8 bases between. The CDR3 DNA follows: TGTGCCAGCAGTTACTCGAGGGGCCTGAACACTGAAGCTTTCTTT. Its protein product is CASSYSRGLNTEAFF.

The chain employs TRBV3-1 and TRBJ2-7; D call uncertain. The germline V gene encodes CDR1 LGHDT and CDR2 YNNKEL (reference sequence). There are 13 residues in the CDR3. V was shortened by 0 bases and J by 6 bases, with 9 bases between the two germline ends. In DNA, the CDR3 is TGTGCCAGCAGCCAAGAGGCGGCGCGCGAGCAGTACTTC. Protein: CASSQEAAREQYF.

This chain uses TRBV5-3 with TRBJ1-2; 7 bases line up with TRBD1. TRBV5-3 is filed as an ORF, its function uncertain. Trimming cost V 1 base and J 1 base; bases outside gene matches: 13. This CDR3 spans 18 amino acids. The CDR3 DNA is TGTGCCAGAAGCTTGCAACCCAGGGGACAGCGGGGTAACTATGGCTACACCTTC. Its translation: CARSLQPRGQRGNYGYTF.